A single sample is the source of the 3 T cell receptor beta chains below, sequenced in a study of cytomegalovirus exposure and HLA in healthy donors. Amplification used 60 Vbeta primers and 13 Jbeta primers. Repertoires were generated with immunoSEQ multiplex PCR, while TCRdb's copy carries only in-frame clones and drops some. The listing contains approximately 150,000 clones. What was sequenced was PBMCs. These receptors were obtained from a woman between 40 and 55 years old in good health and CMV-seronegative.

This chain joins TRBV29-1 and TRBJ2-5; 10 bases match TRBD1. In germline, CDR1 is SQVTM, CDR2 ANQGSEA. This CDR3 is built from 13 residues. The V segment lost 7 bases and the J segment 2 bases; nucleotides outside the gene matches: 4. CDR3 residues: CSARGQGQETQYF. The CDR3 nucleotides read TGCAGCGCAAGGGGACAGGGGCAAGAGACCCAGTACTTC.

The rearrangement joins TRBV5-1 to TRBJ2-7; TRBD2 matches 8 bases. V was clipped by 0 bases and J by 5 bases; unmatched bases: 4. The V gene's germline CDR1 is SGHRS and CDR2 YFSETQ. The CDR3 covers 14 residues. The CDR3 DNA reads as TGCGCCAGCAGCTTGGGTAGCGGGATCCACGAGCAGTACGTC. Amino acids: CASSLGSGIHEQYV.

The chain links TRBV5-4 to TRBJ2-6, with 8 positions matching TRBD1. Losses at the gene ends were 7 bases for V and 0 bases for J; bases not matched to a gene: 3. The CDR3 is 15 amino acids. Germline V gene data show CDR1 as SGHNT and CDR2 as YYREEE (reference sequence). This chain's CDR3 is CASGTGSSGANVLTF. In DNA, the CDR3 is TGTGCCAGCGGGACAGGCAGCTCTGGGGCCAACGTCCTGACTTTC.